What follows are 30 T cell receptor beta chains derived from one specimen sequenced in a study of T cells in Graves' hyperthyroidism and ophthalmopathy. Amplified TCR beta CDR3 regions derived from RNA transcripts. The HTBI primer set was used in a first-round RT-PCR of the TCR CDR3. TCRdb called the multiplex PCR reads again in MiXCR, with one record for every CDR3 protein. The table includes fewer than 750,000 distinct CDR3 sequences, about 14% detected once. The sequenced sample consisted of blood. Receptors originate from a woman in her forties with Graves' ophthalmopathy.

This clonotype appeared a few times. This chain joins TRBV11-2 and TRBJ2-7; D may be TRBD2 (5 bases). The V gene's germline CDR1 is SGHAT and CDR2 FQNNGV. V lost 0 bases and J lost 3, with 12 bases in between. This CDR3 is 15 amino acids long. In nucleotides, the CDR3 is TGTGCCAGCAGCTTAGACCTGGGAGAGGTCTACGAGCAGTACTTC. Encoded protein: CASSLDLGEVYEQYF.

This chain's CDR3 is CASSPMTGMNTEAFF. The CDR3 DNA sequence: TGTGCCAGCAGCCCCATGACTGGCATGAACACTGAAGCTTTCTTT. The genes are TRBV7-2 and TRBJ1-1; D ambiguous. CDR3 length equals 15 residues. V lost 5 bases, J lost 0 bases, and 13 bases lay in between. The V gene's germline CDR1 is SGHTA and CDR2 FQGNSA.

This clonotype was seen ten or more times. This sequence joins TRBV15 and TRBJ2-7, with D hard to call. The CDR3 contains 11 residues. Trimming took 8 bases from V and 2 from J, leaving 7 bases between them. Germline V gene data show CDR1 as LNHNV and CDR2 as YYDKDF (reference sequence). The DNA of the CDR3 is TGTGCCACCGCGGAAGCCTACGAGCAGTACTTC. It translates to CATAEAYEQYF.

The chain recombines TRBV11-3 with TRBJ2-2; 12 nucleotides match TRBD2. Germline trimming cut 1 base from V and 1 base from J; bases unmatched to any gene: 10. Germline CDR1 SGHNT, CDR2 YENEEA. The length of the CDR3 is 20 residues. CDR3 protein: CASSLVTSGRRSKNTGELFF. The CDR3 region has the DNA TGTGCCAGCAGCTTAGTAACTAGCGGGAGGAGATCTAAGAACACCGGGGAGCTGTTTTTT. Full variable domain (outside the CDR3, taken from reference TRBV11-3 and TRBJ2-2): EAGVVQSPRYKIIEKKQPVAFWCNPISGHNTLYWYLQNLGQGPELLIRYENEEAVDDSQLPKDRFSAERLKGVDSTLKIQPAELGDSAVYLCASSLVTSGRRSKNTGELFFGEGSRLTVL.

Ten or more counts support this clonotype. The junction departs from germline at one end; a sequencing error may be responsible. CDR3: CGSGRQGPWETQYF. The CDR3 nucleotides read TGTGGCAGCGGTAGGCAGGGACCGTGGGAGACCCAGTACTTC. V and J are TRBV27 and TRBJ2-5; perhaps D is TRBD1 or TRBD2 (5 bases each). There are 14 residues in the CDR3. From germline, CDR1 is MNHEY and CDR2 SMNVEV (reference sequence).

In this sample, this clonotype turned up many times. The rearrangement links TRBV20-1 to TRBJ1-1, with D possibly being TRBD1 (5 bases). V lost 2 bases to trimming and J lost 2 bases, with 9 bases between them. There are 13 residues in the CDR3. Germline CDR1 reads DFQATT; CDR2 reads SNEGSKA (reference sequence). The CDR3 sequence: CSARPGGNTEAFF. DNA of the CDR3: TGCAGTGCTAGACCCGGGGGAAACACTGAAGCTTTCTTT.

In this sample, this clonotype turned up many times. CDR3 sequence reads: CSVGGGTSGSSYEQYF. Written as DNA, the CDR3 is TGCAGCGTTGGTGGGGGGACTAGCGGGAGCTCCTACGAGCAGTACTTC. The V gene is TRBV29-1, the J gene TRBJ2-7, with 14 bases that match TRBD2. V dropped 4 bases and J dropped 0; count of bases not matched to a gene: 5. The CDR3 consists of 16 residues. Per germline, CDR1 SQVTM and CDR2 ANQGSEA.

This clonotype was seen more than once but under ten times. The V and J genes are TRBV3-1 and TRBJ1-1; 7 bases align to TRBD1. With 6 bases clipped from V and 10 bases from J, the junction kept 11 bases outside the gene matches. Germline CDR1 LGHDT, CDR2 YNNKEL (reference sequence). The CDR3 has 13 residues. CDR3: CASRRNRGSGAFF. The CDR3 DNA reads TGTGCCAGCAGACGGAACAGGGGAAGTGGAGCTTTCTTT.

This clonotype was counted many times. V gene TRBV6-2 or TRBV6-3 combines with J gene TRBJ1-2; TRBD1 is a possible D gene (6 bases). Germline values: CDR1 MNHEY, CDR2 SVGEGT. The ends were cut back, 6 bases at V and 8 bases at J, with 13 bases in the middle. The CDR3 sequence is 12 residues long. The CDR3, as DNA: TGTGCCAGCAGGACAGGAAGCTCAGGCTACACCTTC. Its protein is CASRTGSSGYTF.

This clonotype was recorded a few times. The V and J genes are TRBV7-9 and TRBJ1-1; D call uncertain. V was trimmed by 3 bases and J by 7 bases, leaving 9 bases between them. This CDR3 is 12 amino acids long. Germline CDR1 reads SEHNR; CDR2 reads FQNEAQ (reference sequence). The CDR3 bases are TGTGCCAGCAGCTTGGGTTCGATTGAAGCTTTCTTT. Encoded protein: CASSLGSIEAFF.

This chain links TRBV4-2 with TRBJ2-7, with D perhaps TRBD2 (5 bases). This CDR3 has 15 amino acids. The germline gives CDR1 LGHNA, CDR2 YNFKEQ. The V gene lost 4 bases and the J gene lost 3 bases, with 16 bases spanning the gap. Here the CDR3 reads CASSRKNSGDYEQYF. The DNA for the CDR3 is TGTGCCAGCAGCCGTAAAAACAGCGGAGACTACGAGCAGTACTTC.

This clonotype has at least ten counts. The chain couples TRBV5-8 to TRBJ1-1; D gene unclear. This CDR3 has 14 amino acids. Trimming removed 2 bases at V and 5 bases at J, with 13 bases between. Germline loops: CDR1 SGHTS, CDR2 YDEGEE. This CDR3 reads CASSFQPSATEAFF. The CDR3 DNA follows: TGTGCCAGCAGCTTCCAGCCCTCGGCGACTGAAGCTTTCTTT.

The sample holds a few counts of this clonotype. The chain joins TRBV6-1 to TRBJ2-2; no definite D call. CDR1 and CDR2 (germline): MNHNS, SASEGT. V lost 2 bases to trimming and J lost 0 bases, with 10 bases between them. This CDR3 is built from 16 residues. CDR3 in amino acids: CASSEMAAANTGELFF. The CDR3 DNA reads as TGTGCCAGCAGTGAAATGGCGGCAGCGAACACCGGGGAGCTGTTTTTT.

The gene calls are TRBV18 and TRBJ2-7; D gene ambiguous. With 3 bases removed from V and 1 base from J, the gap between germline ends came to 13 bases. This CDR3 comprises 15 residues. The germline V gene has CDR1 KGHSH and CDR2 LQKENI. The chain's CDR3 is CASSPEEGNSYEQYF. The CDR3 bases are TGTGCCAGCTCACCCGAGGAAGGCAATTCCTACGAGCAGTACTTC.

V usage is TRBV19 and J usage is TRBJ1-5; a weak D match, TRBD1 (6 bases). The CDR3 contains 10 residues. Trimming removed 3 bases at V and 14 bases at J, with 8 bases between. Germline CDR1 is LNHDA and CDR2 is SQIVND (reference sequence). The CDR3 DNA reads TGTGCCAGTAGTATGGGGGACAAGCATTTT. Protein product: CASSMGDKHF.

This clonotype was observed at least ten times. This chain joins TRBV5-1 and TRBJ1-3; the D gene is possibly TRBD1 (5 bases). The CDR3 extends over 14 amino acids. Trimming left V 4 bases short and J 2 bases short, with 10 bases between. Germline V gives CDR1 SGHRS, CDR2 YFSETQ. The CDR3 DNA reads as TGCGCCAGCAGCGACGGGACCGCTGGAAACACCATATATTTT. Translated, it gives CASSDGTAGNTIYF.

V usage is TRBV15 and J usage is TRBJ2-7; 10 nucleotides line up with TRBD2. Germline values: CDR1 LNHNV, CDR2 YYDKDF (reference sequence). This CDR3 region has 15 residues. Germline trimming cut 1 base from V and 7 bases from J; bases unmatched to any gene: 7. CDR3 in DNA: TGTGCCACCAGCAGAGTGCCGGGACTAGCGCTTGAGCAGTACTTC. Translating gives CATSRVPGLALEQYF.

The genes are TRBV19 and TRBJ2-2, with D perhaps matching TRBD1 or TRBD2 (5 bases each). CDR3 length equals 15 residues. The germline CDR1 and CDR2 sequences are LNHDA and SQIVND (reference sequence). V dropped 5 bases and J dropped 0 bases, with 10 bases sitting between them. CDR3 sequence reads: CASSWDGANTGELFF. CDR3 nucleotides: TGTGCCAGTAGTTGGGACGGGGCGAACACCGGGGAGCTGTTTTTT.

The table lists this clonotype with a few counts. The chain combines TRBV29-1 with TRBJ1-1, with no clear D. Per the germline V gene, CDR1 is SQVTM and CDR2 is ANQGSEA. This CDR3 spans 15 amino acids. Trimming stripped 5 bases from V and 0 bases from J, with 16 bases between. This chain's CDR3 is CSVKYSLAVNTEAFF. The DNA of the CDR3 is TGCAGCGTTAAATACTCTTTGGCGGTGAACACTGAAGCTTTCTTT.

J is TRBJ2-2 and V is TRBV19; the D gene is possibly TRBD1 (5 bases). This CDR3 has 14 amino acids. Deletions cut 10 bases from V and 4 bases from J, with 16 bases between. The germline V gene has CDR1 LNHDA and CDR2 SQIVND (reference sequence). The CDR3 protein is CATTPQGTTGELFF. The DNA of the CDR3 is TGTGCCACCACCCCCCAGGGAACCACCGGGGAGCTGTTTTTT.

There are many counts of this clonotype. V usage is TRBV7-2 and J usage is TRBJ2-5; tentative D call: TRBD1 (6 bases). The germline gives CDR1 SGHTA, CDR2 FQGNSA. This CDR3 is built from 14 residues. Trimming left V 3 bases short and J 5 bases short, with 13 bases between. CDR3 nucleotide sequence: TGTGCCAGCAGCTTCTCCAGGGGTGGGGAGACCCAGTACTTC. Residues: CASSFSRGGETQYF.

This clonotype was seen at least ten times. This rearrangement joins TRBV28 to TRBJ2-5; a possible D gene is TRBD2 (5 bases). The CDR3 has 12 amino acids. In germline, CDR1 is MDHEN, CDR2 SYDVKM. This CDR3 reads CARAGVQETQYF. The CDR3 DNA follows: TGTGCTAGGGCCGGGGTCCAAGAGACCCAGTACTTC. Complete variable domain (other parts from reference TRBV28 and TRBJ2-5): DVKVTQSSRYLVKRTGEKVFLECVQDMDHENMFWYRQDPGLGLRLIYFSYDVKMKEKGDIPEGYSVSREKKERFSLILESASTNQTSMYLCARAGVQETQYFGPGTRLLVL.

This clonotype was observed at least ten times. The chain carries TRBV11-1 and TRBJ1-1; TRBD1 matches at 8 bases. In germline, CDR1 is SGHAT, CDR2 FQDESV (reference sequence). The CDR3 runs 13 residues. The junction had 4 bases not matched to a gene; V was cut back by 4 bases and J by 6 bases. For the CDR3, the DNA is TGTGCCAGCAGCTACGGACAGGGCGCTGAAGCTTTCTTT. Translation: CASSYGQGAEAFF. Complete variable domain (other parts from reference TRBV11-1 and TRBJ1-1): EAEVAQSPRYKITEKSQAVAFWCDPISGHATLYWYRQILGQGPELLVQFQDESVVDDSQLPKDRFSAERLKGVDSTLKIQPAELGDSAMYLCASSYGQGAEAFFGQGTRLTVV.

This clonotype has a count of ten or more. The chain joins TRBV28 to TRBJ2-6; 9 bases map to TRBD1. The CDR3 sequence is 16 residues long. CDR1 MDHEN and CDR2 SYDVKM come from the germline V gene. Losses at the gene ends were 5 bases for V and 4 bases for J; bases not matched to a gene: 6. For the CDR3, the DNA is TGTGCCAGCAGTGGGACAGGGAATATGGGGGCCAACGTCCTGACTTTC. Its protein is CASSGTGNMGANVLTF.

The V and J genes are TRBV10-3 and TRBJ2-5; TRBD1 aligns across 8 bases. V was pared by 6 bases and J by 5 bases, with 8 bases of the junction left unmatched. Germline loops: CDR1 ENHRY, CDR2 SYGVKD. The CDR3 totals 14 residues. In nucleotides, the CDR3 is TGTGCCATCAGCGGCAACAGGGGGAGTGAGACCCAGTACTTC. It yields the protein CAISGNRGSETQYF.

This clonotype was counted many times. This chain joins TRBV12-3 or TRBV12-4 and TRBJ1-1, with D unresolved. V was trimmed by 6 bases and J by 11 bases, leaving 13 bases between them. The CDR3 is 11 amino acids. In nucleotides, the CDR3 is TGTGCCAGCAGAAAGGGAGTAAGGGCTTTCTTT. Translated, it gives CASRKGVRAFF.

J is TRBJ2-5 and V is TRBV30; D perhaps matches TRBD2 (6 bases). Trimming left V 2 bases short and J 6 bases short, with 16 bases between. The germline V gene has CDR1 GTSNPN and CDR2 SVGIG (reference sequence). The CDR3 runs 14 residues. The CDR3 loop reads CAWSLGGDGKTQYF. CDR3 bases: TGTGCCTGGAGTCTGGGGGGAGATGGAAAGACCCAGTACTTC.

The CDR3 protein is CASSSPTGGANQPQHF. The DNA of the CDR3 is TGTGCCAGCAGTTCGCCGACAGGGGGCGCGAATCAGCCCCAGCATTTT. The chain couples TRBV28 to TRBJ1-5, with 10 bases that match TRBD1. V gave up 4 bases and J gave up 4 bases; unmatched junction bases: 7. Germline values: CDR1 MDHEN, CDR2 SYDVKM. The CDR3 extends over 16 amino acids.

A note on this clonotype: This may be a read error, as it is one base from a much larger clone. The CDR3 DNA sequence: TGTGCCAGCACTTTCAGAGCAATGGACCGCAGGGGCGGGGAGCTGTTTTTT. Translation: CASTFRAMDRRGGELFF. The rearrangement joins TRBV27 to TRBJ2-2; a weak D match, TRBD1 (6 bases). V was pared by 7 bases and J by 7 bases, with 25 bases between. The CDR3 loop spans 17 amino acids. Per the germline V gene, CDR1 is MNHEY and CDR2 is SMNVEV (reference sequence).

The chain carries TRBV11-2 and TRBJ1-1; TRBD1 is a possible D gene (5 bases). CDR3 length equals 13 residues. Germline CDR1 reads SGHAT; CDR2 reads FQNNGV. V lost 4 bases and J lost 6, with 12 bases in between. The CDR3 region has the DNA TGTGCCAGCAGCTGGGGGGAATTAGCTGAAGCTTTCTTT. This translates into CASSWGELAEAFF.